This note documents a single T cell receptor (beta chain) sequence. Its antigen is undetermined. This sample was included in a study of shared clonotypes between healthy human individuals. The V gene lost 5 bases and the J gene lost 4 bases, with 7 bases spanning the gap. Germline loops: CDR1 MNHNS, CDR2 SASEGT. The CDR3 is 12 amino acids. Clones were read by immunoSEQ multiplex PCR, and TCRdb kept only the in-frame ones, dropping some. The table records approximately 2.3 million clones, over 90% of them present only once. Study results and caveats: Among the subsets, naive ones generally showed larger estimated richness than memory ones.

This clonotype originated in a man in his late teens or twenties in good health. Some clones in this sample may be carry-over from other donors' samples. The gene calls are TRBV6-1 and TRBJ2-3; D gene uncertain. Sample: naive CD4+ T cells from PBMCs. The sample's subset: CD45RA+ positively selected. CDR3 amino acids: CASSIGADTQYF. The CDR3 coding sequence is TGTGCCAGCAGTATTGGTGCAGATACGCAGTATTTT.